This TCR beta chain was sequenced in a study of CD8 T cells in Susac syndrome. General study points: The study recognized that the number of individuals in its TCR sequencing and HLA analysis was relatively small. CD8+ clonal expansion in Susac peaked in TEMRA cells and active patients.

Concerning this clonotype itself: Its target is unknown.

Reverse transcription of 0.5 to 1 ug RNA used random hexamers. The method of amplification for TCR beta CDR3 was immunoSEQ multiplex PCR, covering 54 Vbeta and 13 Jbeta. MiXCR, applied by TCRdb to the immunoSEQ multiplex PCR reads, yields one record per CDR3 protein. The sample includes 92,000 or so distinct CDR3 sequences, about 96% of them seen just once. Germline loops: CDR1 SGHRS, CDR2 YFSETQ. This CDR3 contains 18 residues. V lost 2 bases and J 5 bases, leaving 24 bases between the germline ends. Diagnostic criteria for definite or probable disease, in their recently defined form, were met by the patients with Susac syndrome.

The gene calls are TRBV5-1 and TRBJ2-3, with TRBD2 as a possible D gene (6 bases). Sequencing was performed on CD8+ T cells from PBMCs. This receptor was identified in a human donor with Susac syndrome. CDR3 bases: TGCGCCAGCAGCTTAAATTCCGGGGGAGGATCCCAGGGAGATACGCAGTATTTT. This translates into CASSLNSGGGSQGDTQYF.